The 4 T cell receptor beta chains listed next were all sequenced from one sample in a study of cytomegalovirus exposure and HLA in healthy donors (dated by TCRdb to 2015 to 2018). Libraries were constructed by the immunoSEQ multiplex PCR assay. A mixture of 60 forward primers for TCR Vbeta segments and 13 reverse primers for TCR Jbeta segments was used in the multiplex PCR. TCRdb obtained this table from immuneACCESS and retained in-frame rearrangements with V and J assigned. These tables miss some clones; where compared with another copy, unresolved V genes account for less than half of the shortfall, and the remainder is unexplained. The table for this sample lists under 200,000 clones; approximately 85% of them were counted only once. The ten largest clones represent 9.3% of the sample. Source material: PBMCs. These receptors all stem from a man younger than 35 in good health and CMV-seropositive.

The CDR3 loop is CASSAGQARNEQFF. CDR3 coding DNA: TGTGCCAGCAGCGCGGGACAAGCCCGCAATGAGCAGTTCTTC. The gene calls are TRBV9 and TRBJ2-1, with a weak D call TRBD1 (6 bases). Per germline, CDR1 SGDLS and CDR2 YYNGEE. Trimming removed 3 bases at V and 6 bases at J, with 13 bases between. The CDR3 covers 14 residues.

The J gene is TRBJ1-3, the V gene TRBV4-1; D unresolved. V shed 4 bases and J shed 2 bases, with 15 bases lying between them. Germline CDR1 reads MGHRA; CDR2 reads YSYEKL. The CDR3 spans 16 residues. CDR3 sequence: CASSPRVADAGNTIYF. For the CDR3, the DNA is TGCGCCAGCAGCCCTCGGGTAGCTGACGCTGGAAACACCATATATTTT.

The chain uses TRBV27 and TRBJ1-5; D not resolved. Trimming cost V 5 bases and J 2 bases, with 7 bases left between them. CDR3 length: 13 amino acids. Per the germline V gene, CDR1 is MNHEY and CDR2 is SMNVEV (reference sequence). The CDR3 region is CASSRGGNQPQHF. CDR3 DNA: TGTGCCAGCAGTCGGGGAGGCAATCAGCCCCAGCATTTT.

The chain carries TRBV14 and TRBJ2-3; perhaps TRBD2 as D (5 bases). Germline V gene data show CDR1 as SGHDN and CDR2 as FVKESK. Trimming shortened V by 4 bases and J by 4 bases, and 15 bases separated the two germline ends. The CDR3 length is 15 residues. The CDR3 DNA follows: TGTGCCAGCAGCCCTCCGGTGGCGGGCGCAGATACGCAGTATTTT. Its translation: CASSPPVAGADTQYF.